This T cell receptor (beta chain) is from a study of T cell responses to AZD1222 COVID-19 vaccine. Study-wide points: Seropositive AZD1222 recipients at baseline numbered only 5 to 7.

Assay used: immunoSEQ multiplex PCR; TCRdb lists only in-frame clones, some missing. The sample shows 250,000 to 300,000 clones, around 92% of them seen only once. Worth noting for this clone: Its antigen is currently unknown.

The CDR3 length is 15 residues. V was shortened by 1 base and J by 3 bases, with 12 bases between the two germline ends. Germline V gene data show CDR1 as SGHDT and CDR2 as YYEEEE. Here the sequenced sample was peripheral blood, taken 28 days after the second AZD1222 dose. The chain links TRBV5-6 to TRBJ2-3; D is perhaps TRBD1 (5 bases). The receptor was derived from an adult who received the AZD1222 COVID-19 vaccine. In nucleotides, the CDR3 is TGTGCCAGCAGCTTGCAGGGATTTGTAACAGATACGCAGTATTTT. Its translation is CASSLQGFVTDTQYF.